Detailed here is one T cell receptor beta chain. Its cognate antigen is unknown. The germline V gene has CDR1 SGHKS and CDR2 YYEKEE (reference sequence). This CDR3 is 14 amino acids long. The V and J ends lost 1 base and 7 bases, in that order; junction bases with no gene match: 7. These data come from a study of beta chain features in type 1 diabetes. Study-wide results and limits: Patients with type 1 diabetes showed fewer VDJ junction insertions and more deletions. People with Type 1 diabetes carried modestly yet significantly shorter TCRB CDR3s in all four CD4+ subsets. Among patients, naive, central memory and Treg TCRB repertoires appeared more similar than among healthy donors. Sequencing used cDNA, and cells with high TCR expression could therefore be over-represented.

Every isolated RNA sample was fully reverse transcribed, so sequencing captured expressed TCRB transcripts. Profiled with immunoSEQ multiplex PCR; TCRdb holds only in-frame clones, not every one. The sample yields 40,000 to 65,000 clones, roughly 63% seen once. Populations obtained by sorting all exceeded 95% purity. This TCR came from a woman younger than 45 with type 1 diabetes. The chain carries TRBV5-5 and TRBJ1-2; TRBD1 matches 7 bases. What was sequenced was stem cell memory CD4+ T cells from blood. The CDR3 reads CASSLWESGGGYTF. The CDR3 nucleotides read TGTGCCAGCAGCTTGTGGGAGTCAGGGGGTGGCTACACCTTC.